This T cell receptor beta chain comes out of a study of beta chain features in type 1 diabetes. This clone was counted only a few times. What it binds is not known. The study, taken as a whole, reports: Across all four CD4+ subsets, people with type 1 diabetes showed modestly shorter TCRB CDR3s. Researchers could not determine here whether HLA type influences TCRB rearrangement. Possible PCR preference for shorter templates applied equally to patients and controls.

There was one heparinised blood draw per donor, averaging approximately 120 mL. Reverse transcribing all isolated RNA meant expressed TCRB transcripts were sequenced. There were approximately 3.5 million reads on average in the naive, central memory and regulatory T cell samples. Clones were read by immunoSEQ multiplex PCR, and TCRdb kept only the in-frame ones, dropping some. Here the sample spans under 300,000 clones, approximately 16% being singletons. CDR3 length: 12 amino acids. V was pared by 8 bases and J by 4 bases, with 5 bases of the junction left unmatched. CDR1 and CDR2 (germline): GTSNPN, SVGIG (reference sequence).

This sequence was found in a man aged 25 to 40 with type 1 diabetes. This rearrangement joins TRBV30 to TRBJ1-2, with 9 bases matching TRBD1. Input material: naive CD4+ T cells from blood. CDR3 amino acids: CALDRGGYGYTF. CDR3 DNA: TGTGCCCTGGACAGGGGTGGCTATGGCTACACCTTC.